The clone carrying this T cell receptor (beta chain) occurred once. These data belong to a study of shared clonotypes between healthy human individuals. The CDR3 covers 16 residues. The junction had 7 bases not matched to a gene; V was cut back by 4 bases and J by 1 base. Germline V gene data show CDR1 as LGHNA and CDR2 as YSLEER. Researchers divided each subset's genomic DNA evenly across several immunoSEQ plates. TCRdb's table, derived via immunoSEQ multiplex PCR, lists solely in-frame clones and lacks some. The sample carries about a million clones, 70% to 85% recorded once. The receptor was derived from a young man in good health. Some clones in this sample may be carry-over from other donors' samples. Material: memory CD4+ T cells from PBMCs. The sample's subset: CD45RA-negative fraction. V and J are TRBV4-3 and TRBJ2-1, with TRBD2 identical over 7 bases. CDR3 in amino acids: CASSPTGRGSYNEQFF. CDR3 in DNA: TGCGCCAGCAGCCCCACCGGGCGGGGGTCCTACAATGAGCAGTTCTTC.